The 12 T cell receptor beta chains below were found in one sample sequenced in a study of cytomegalovirus exposure and HLA in healthy donors. Some clones are missing from TCRdb's copy, which holds only in-frame ones; the method was immunoSEQ multiplex PCR. The profile covers 71,000 or so clones, with approximately 96% appearing a single time and approximately 1.5% taken by the ten largest. Sequences were obtained from PBMCs. These receptors came from a man in his late teens or twenties in good health and CMV-seropositive.

The rearrangement uses TRBV5-1 and TRBJ1-4; 8 bases are shared with TRBD1. This CDR3 region has 15 residues. Germline-derived CDR1 and CDR2 are SGHRS and YFSETQ. V lost 4 bases and J lost 2; bases outside the gene matches: 4. The CDR3 DNA sequence: TGCGCCAGCAGCGCATCAGGGGGCACTAATGAAAAACTGTTTTTT. It yields the protein CASSASGGTNEKLFF.

The rearrangement joins TRBV28 to TRBJ2-2, with a tentative D call TRBD2 (6 bases). The V and J ends lost 5 bases and 4 bases respectively, with 20 bases between them. Germline lookup yields CDR1 MDHEN and CDR2 SYDVKM. This CDR3 has 17 residues. CDR3 DNA: TGTGCCAGCAGTCCCACAGCCCAGCGGGCGCCCACCGGGGAGCTGTTTTTT. Translating gives CASSPTAQRAPTGELFF. Filled out from reference TRBV28 and TRBJ2-2, the complete variable domain reads DVKVTQSSRYLVKRTGEKVFLECVQDMDHENMFWYRQDPGLGLRLIYFSYDVKMKEKGDIPEGYSVSREKKERFSLILESASTNQTSMYLCASSPTAQRAPTGELFFGEGSRLTVL.

The rearrangement joins TRBV5-4 to TRBJ2-7; 7 nucleotides match TRBD1. The CDR3 covers 14 residues. The V segment lost 1 base and the J segment 0 bases; nucleotides outside the gene matches: 1. Germline V lookup: CDR1 SGHNT, CDR2 YYREEE (reference sequence). The chain's CDR3 is CASSLTGDSYEQYF. The CDR3 DNA follows: TGTGCCAGCAGCTTGACAGGGGACTCCTACGAGCAGTACTTC.

The J gene is TRBJ1-5, the V gene TRBV9, with D perhaps matching TRBD1 (6 bases). Trimming took 3 bases from V and 3 from J, leaving 13 bases between them. The CDR3 has 15 residues. Germline V gene data show CDR1 as SGDLS and CDR2 as YYNGEE. The CDR3 here is CASSEGGVPNQPQHF. The DNA for the CDR3 is TGTGCCAGCAGCGAGGGGGGGGTCCCCAATCAGCCCCAGCATTTT. Full variable domain (remainder filled in from reference TRBV9 and TRBJ1-5): DSGVTQTPKHLITATGQRVTLRCSPRSGDLSVYWYQQSLDQGLQFLIQYYNGEERAKGNILERFSAQQFPDLHSELNLSSLELGDSALYFCASSEGGVPNQPQHFGDGTRLSIL.

The V call is TRBV28, the J call TRBJ1-5, with 8 bases aligning to TRBD1. This CDR3 is 16 amino acids long. V dropped 2 bases and J dropped 4; count of bases not matched to a gene: 7. Germline lookup yields CDR1 MDHEN and CDR2 SYDVKM. The CDR3 protein is CASSLRQGLGNQPQHF. The CDR3 nucleotides are TGTGCCAGCAGTTTAAGACAGGGGTTAGGTAATCAGCCCCAGCATTTT.

This chain connects TRBV7-6 to TRBJ2-7; 7 bases are a match to TRBD2. The V gene's germline CDR1 is SGHVS and CDR2 FNYEAQ. Losses at the gene ends were 3 bases for V and 0 bases for J; bases not matched to a gene: 8. CDR3 length: 16 residues. CDR3 amino acids: CASSLASSGNSYEQYF. CDR3 bases: TGTGCCAGCAGCTTGGCCTCTAGCGGCAACTCCTACGAGCAGTACTTC.

This chain links TRBV30 with TRBJ1-5; possible D gene TRBD1, 6 bases. Germline loops: CDR1 GTSNPN, CDR2 SVGIG (reference sequence). This CDR3 is 15 amino acids long. V was clipped by 0 bases and J by 6 bases, with 15 bases between them. CDR3: CAWSVRQADGQPQHF. The CDR3 nucleotides read TGTGCCTGGAGTGTTCGACAGGCGGACGGTCAGCCCCAGCATTTT.

The J gene is TRBJ1-1, the V gene TRBV4-1; 7 bases line up with TRBD1. The length of the CDR3 is 15 residues. Germline V gene sequence: CDR1 MGHRA, CDR2 YSYEKL. After removal of 3 bases from V and 0 bases from J, the junction contained 4 bases not matched to a gene. In DNA, the CDR3 is TGCGCCAGCAGCCAGGGACAGAGCATGAACACTGAAGCTTTCTTT. Its translation is CASSQGQSMNTEAFF.

The chain recombines TRBV6-1 with TRBJ2-7, with 9 bases matching TRBD1. CDR1 is MNHNS and CDR2 is SASEGT in the germline V gene. Germline trimming cut 7 bases from V and 7 bases from J; bases unmatched to any gene: 8. The CDR3 consists of 13 residues. The CDR3 spells CASNPGQGREQYF. In DNA form, the CDR3 reads TGTGCCAGCAATCCGGGACAGGGACGGGAGCAGTACTTC.

This chain connects TRBV11-2 to TRBJ2-5; D remains ambiguous. Germline-derived CDR1 and CDR2 are SGHAT and FQNNGV. The CDR3 extends over 11 amino acids. The V and J ends lost 1 base and 5 bases respectively, with 2 bases between them. CDR3 bases: TGTGCCAGCAGCTTAGCGGAGACCCAGTACTTC. Translating gives CASSLAETQYF. The variable domain in full, completed from reference TRBV11-2 and TRBJ2-5, reads EAGVAQSPRYKIIEKRQSVAFWCNPISGHATLYWYQQILGQGPKLLIQFQNNGVVDDSQLPKDRFSAERLKGVDSTLKIQPAKLEDSAVYLCASSLAETQYFGPGTRLLVL.

V is TRBV7-2 and J is TRBJ2-1; 9 nucleotides agree with TRBD2. The CDR3 is 18 amino acids. V dropped 3 bases and J dropped 2; count of bases not matched to a gene: 11. Germline assignment: CDR1 SGHTA and CDR2 FQGNSA. CDR3 coding DNA: TGTGCCAGCAGCTTCGGGCTAGCGGGGTCCGCCACCTACAATGAGCAGTTCTTC. It specifies CASSFGLAGSATYNEQFF.

The rearrangement joins TRBV7-9 to TRBJ1-2; 8 bases line up with TRBD1. This CDR3 has 19 amino acids. J gave up 2 bases and V 2 bases, and 16 bases lay outside the gene matches. Germline CDR1 SEHNR, CDR2 FQNEAQ (reference sequence). The CDR3 nucleotides are TGTGCCAGCAGCTTACCGGGTGTTCTCCGGGACAGGTCGAACTATGGCTACACCTTC. Its translation is CASSLPGVLRDRSNYGYTF.